This T cell receptor beta chain stems from a study of blood T cell repertoires in COVID-19. Looking at the study overall: Both acute and convalescent COVID-19 samples were obtained from the United States, Italy and Spain. PBMCs, B-cell-depleted T cells, or T cells were the source of the cDNA or gDNA that made up the material.

Germline V gene lookup returns CDR1 SGHAT and CDR2 FQNNGV. This CDR3 is built from 18 residues. The V segment lost 5 bases and the J segment 3 bases; nucleotides outside the gene matches: 10. Original data processing: Nucleated cell counts were estimated from reference gene primer amplification. The protocol was immunoSEQ multiplex PCR, while the TCRdb copy is restricted to in-frame clones and leaves out a portion. The DNA gave D and trimming, while V, J and clone size come from that table. The sample yields roughly 380,000 clones, more than 65% seen once. V and J are TRBV11-2 and TRBJ2-2; 12 nucleotides line up with TRBD2. The specimen sequenced was peripheral blood. This sequence originates from a human donor with acute or convalescent COVID-19. The donor label of this sample is uncertain. The chain's CDR3 is CASSRTGLAGSYTGELFF. The DNA for the CDR3 is TGTGCCAGCAGCAGGACCGGACTAGCGGGGTCCTACACCGGGGAGCTGTTTTTT.